This T cell receptor (beta chain) appears in the sequencing data of a study of cytomegalovirus exposure and HLA in healthy donors. General study points: Listed as cytomegalovirus-associated were 150 to 200 TCR beta chains. In a later analysis, common viral pathogens appeared linked to several of the most significant clusters.

Researchers ran the PCR with 60 Vbeta and 13 Jbeta primers. Some clones are missing from TCRdb's copy, which holds only in-frame ones; the method was immunoSEQ multiplex PCR. The sample lists under 200,000 clones; just under 80% were seen once. Of note for this clone: Its antigen remains unknown.

V gave up 5 bases and J gave up 4 bases, with 12 bases separating them. The CDR3 is made up of 13 amino acids. The germline V gene has CDR1 MDHEN and CDR2 SYDVKM. V is TRBV28 and J is TRBJ2-7; maybe TRBD1 (5 bases). The specimen was PBMCs. This TCR was recovered from a woman in her fifties or sixties in good health and CMV-seropositive. DNA of the CDR3: TGTGCCAGCAGTATCAGGGCCCCTTACGAGCAGTACTTC. Residues: CASSIRAPYEQYF.